The 22 T cell receptor beta chains given below trace back to one sample, sequenced in a study of T cell responses to AZD1222 COVID-19 vaccine. Clones were sequenced by immunoSEQ multiplex PCR, and TCRdb holds only the in-frame ones, with some missing. The sample contains about 170,000 clones, around 89% of which appear only once. The sample in question was peripheral blood, obtained on day 0 of AZD1222 vaccination. Receptors originate from an adult in good health.

The CDR3 DNA reads TGTGCCAGCAGCTTAATGGGGACTAGCGGGGGGCAGCAGTTCTTC. Its protein product is CASSLMGTSGGQQFF. This chain connects TRBV7-2 to TRBJ2-1; 15 nucleotides match TRBD2. The J segment lost 11 bases and the V segment lost 2 bases, leaving 4 bases of the junction unmatched. The CDR3 length is 15 residues. The germline CDR1 and CDR2 sequences are SGHTA and FQGNSA.

V gene TRBV3-1 (or the pseudogene TRBV3-2) combines with J gene TRBJ1-2; 9 bases fit TRBD1. CDR3 length: 18 amino acids. V lost 1 base and J lost 1; bases outside the gene matches: 10. Germline CDR1 LGHDT, CDR2 YNNKEL (reference sequence). The CDR3 DNA is TGTGCCAGCAGCCAAGCCTCTCGGACAGGGGCCATTAACTATGGCTACACCTTC. Protein product: CASSQASRTGAINYGYTF.

J is TRBJ1-2 and V is TRBV12-3 or TRBV12-4; no definite D call. V was pared by 1 base and J by 8 bases, with 11 bases between. The CDR3 length is 13 residues. CDR3 DNA sequence: TGTGCCAGCAGTTTAGGGCAGGTGGGAGGCTACACCTTC. Encoded protein: CASSLGQVGGYTF.

The chain couples TRBV19 to TRBJ1-1; D uncertain. The CDR3 spans 13 residues. The germline gives CDR1 LNHDA, CDR2 SQIVND (reference sequence). Trimming shortened V by 9 bases and J by 1 base, and 12 bases separated the two germline ends. CDR3 residues: CASNHGSNTEAFF. DNA of the CDR3: TGTGCCAGCAACCACGGATCGAACACTGAAGCTTTCTTT.

The chain combines TRBV13 with TRBJ2-6; 9 positions agree with TRBD1. Trimming at V came to 4 bases and at J to 0 bases, leaving 10 bases not matched to a gene. The germline V gene encodes CDR1 PRHDT and CDR2 FYEKMQ (reference sequence). The CDR3 is 19 amino acids. The CDR3 protein is CASSSSPGTGSSGANVLTF. CDR3 nucleotides: TGTGCCAGCAGCTCTAGCCCCGGGACAGGGTCCTCTGGGGCCAACGTCCTGACTTTC.

This clone came up once. The genes are TRBV6-5 and TRBJ1-1; the D is unclear. V was clipped by 0 bases and J by 0 bases, with 8 bases between them. Looked up from germline, CDR1 is MNHEY and CDR2 is SVGAGI. CDR3 length equals 15 residues. The CDR3 loop is CASSYSIGVNTEAFF. CDR3 sequence (DNA): TGTGCCAGCAGTTACTCAATCGGGGTGAACACTGAAGCTTTCTTT.

The CDR3 loop is CASSFGGQPQHF. CDR3 nucleotide sequence: TGTGCCAGCAGCTTTGGGGGTCAGCCCCAGCATTTT. The V call is TRBV5-6, the J call TRBJ1-5, with D possibly being TRBD1 (5 bases). V lost 2 bases and J lost 6, with 6 bases in between. The germline V gene has CDR1 SGHDT and CDR2 YYEEEE. The CDR3 extends over 12 amino acids.

J is TRBJ2-1 and V is TRBV7-9, with a possible D match to TRBD1 (6 bases). The CDR3 spans 17 residues. Trimming stripped 4 bases from V and 6 bases from J, with 22 bases between. The germline V gene has CDR1 SEHNR and CDR2 FQNEAQ (reference sequence). CDR3 protein: CASSYSYTGRVSNEQFF. The DNA of the CDR3 is TGTGCCAGCAGCTACTCGTACACAGGGCGCGTCTCCAATGAGCAGTTCTTC.

This clone was picked up one time. The rearrangement uses TRBV4-3 and TRBJ2-3, with D possibly TRBD1 on 5 matching bases. The V end lost 2 bases, the J end lost 7 bases, and 10 bases lay between the germline ends. The length of the CDR3 is 13 residues. The germline CDR1 and CDR2 sequences are LGHNA and YSLEER. DNA for the CDR3: TGCGCCAGCAGCCAATCACAGGAATATACGCAGTATTTT. Translated: CASSQSQEYTQYF.

This sequence joins TRBV28 and TRBJ1-6; 9 nucleotides agree with TRBD1. The CDR3 runs 16 residues. V gave up 3 bases and J gave up 5 bases; unmatched junction bases: 5. Germline V gene data show CDR1 as MDHEN and CDR2 as SYDVKM. DNA for the CDR3: TGTGCCAGCAGTTTTCCGGGACAGGGTAATAATTCACCCCTCCACTTT. It encodes CASSFPGQGNNSPLHF.

The rearrangement joins TRBV6-5 to TRBJ1-6; possible D gene TRBD1, 5 bases. Germline V CDR1 and CDR2: MNHEY, SVGAGI. V lost 2 bases, J lost 11 bases, and 7 bases lay in between. The CDR3 runs 12 residues. This CDR3 is CASSYPGTPLHF. Written as DNA, the CDR3 is TGTGCCAGCAGTTACCCAGGGACACCCCTCCACTTT.

The CDR3 loop is CASRKGFYNSPLHF. The CDR3, as DNA: TGTGCCAGCAGGAAGGGCTTCTATAATTCACCCCTCCACTTT. This chain joins TRBV28 and TRBJ1-6; D not resolved. V gave up 6 bases and J gave up 3 bases, with 9 bases separating them. Germline CDR1 reads MDHEN; CDR2 reads SYDVKM. The CDR3 is 14 residues long.

This rearrangement joins TRBV30 to TRBJ2-7; 7 nucleotides line up with TRBD1. The CDR3 has 15 residues. Germline CDR1 reads GTSNPN; CDR2 reads SVGIG (reference sequence). The J segment lost 4 bases and the V segment lost 2 bases, leaving 11 bases of the junction unmatched. CDR3 amino acids: CAWSNEDRPIYEQYF. The CDR3 DNA reads TGTGCCTGGAGTAACGAGGACAGGCCCATTTACGAGCAGTACTTC.

The rearrangement joins TRBV19 to TRBJ2-7, with TRBD2 matching 9 bases. V was pared by 3 bases and J by 0 bases, with 12 bases of the junction left unmatched. The CDR3 runs to 18 residues. The germline CDR1 and CDR2 sequences are LNHDA and SQIVND (reference sequence). Here the CDR3 reads CASSITSGGSVISYEQYF. The DNA for the CDR3 is TGTGCCAGTAGTATTACCAGCGGGGGGTCCGTCATCTCCTACGAGCAGTACTTC.

The chain recombines TRBV3-1 (or the pseudogene TRBV3-2) with TRBJ1-2; TRBD1 is a possible D gene (6 bases). Trimming shortened V by 2 bases and J by 4 bases, and 17 bases separated the two germline ends. Germline CDR1 LGHDT, CDR2 YNNKEL (reference sequence). This CDR3 contains 16 residues. The CDR3 sequence is CASSQKDPGTPYGYTF. CDR3 bases: TGTGCCAGCAGCCAAAAGGACCCCGGGACACCCTATGGCTACACCTTC.

For the CDR3, the DNA is TGTGCCAGCAGCTTATGGCGGGGGGGCGGCGGGGAGCTGTTTTTT. Amino acids: CASSLWRGGGGELFF. The gene calls are TRBV11-3 and TRBJ2-2; the match to TRBD2 covers 9 bases. The germline V gene has CDR1 SGHNT and CDR2 YENEEA. V gave up 2 bases and J gave up 7 bases; unmatched junction bases: 5. CDR3 length: 15 residues.

This chain joins TRBV9 and TRBJ1-6; 7 bases are a match to TRBD1. The CDR3 has 18 amino acids. The V segment lost 3 bases and the J segment 0 bases; nucleotides outside the gene matches: 9. Germline CDR1 reads SGDLS; CDR2 reads YYNGEE. This CDR3 is CASSDRDRSSSYNSPLHF. The CDR3 region has the DNA TGTGCCAGCAGCGACAGGGACAGATCGAGCTCCTATAATTCACCCCTCCACTTT. The full variable domain, with the rest looked up from reference TRBV9 and TRBJ1-6, is DSGVTQTPKHLITATGQRVTLRCSPRSGDLSVYWYQQSLDQGLQFLIQYYNGEERAKGNILERFSAQQFPDLHSELNLSSLELGDSALYFCASSDRDRSSSYNSPLHFGNGTRLTVT.

The chain has TRBV5-1 and TRBJ2-7, with D possibly called TRBD1 or TRBD2 (5 bases each). Trimming cost V 0 bases and J 6 bases, with 19 bases left between them. CDR1 and CDR2 (germline): SGHRS, YFSETQ. CDR3 length: 16 residues. This chain's CDR3 is CASSLGSGKVQGEQYV. DNA of the CDR3: TGCGCCAGCAGCTTGGGTTCGGGGAAAGTGCAGGGCGAGCAGTACGTC.

The V gene is TRBV7-3, the J gene TRBJ2-2, with unresolved D. Looked up from germline, CDR1 is SGHTA and CDR2 is FQGTGA. The CDR3 has 14 residues. Trimming cost V 4 bases and J 7 bases, with 13 bases left between them. The CDR3 coding sequence is TGTGCCAGCAGCTCGGGTCCCTTAGACGGGGAGCTGTTTTTT. Protein sequence: CASSSGPLDGELFF. Full variable domain (rest looked up from reference TRBV7-3 and TRBJ2-2): GAGVSQTPSNKVTEKGKYVELRCDPISGHTALYWYRQSLGQGPEFLIYFQGTGAADDSGLPNDRFFAVRPEGSVSTLKIQRTERGDSAVYLCASSSGPLDGELFFGEGSRLTVL.

The gene calls are TRBV18 and TRBJ2-5; no clear D gene. Trimming shortened V by 2 bases and J by 4 bases, and 5 bases separated the two germline ends. The germline V gene has CDR1 KGHSH and CDR2 LQKENI. This CDR3 contains 12 residues. The CDR3 DNA follows: TGTGCCAGCTCACCAAAGGGAGAGACCCAGTACTTC. It encodes CASSPKGETQYF.

The rearrangement links TRBV7-9 to TRBJ1-3, with 7 bases lining up with TRBD1. In germline, CDR1 is SEHNR, CDR2 FQNEAQ (reference sequence). This CDR3 spans 13 amino acids. J lost 4 bases, V lost 5 bases, and 2 bases had no gene match. CDR3 sequence reads: CASSMGQGNTIYF. In DNA form, the CDR3 reads TGTGCCAGCAGCATGGGACAGGGAAACACCATATATTTT.

The V gene is TRBV28, the J gene TRBJ2-1, with D perhaps assigned TRBD1 or TRBD2 (5 bases each). V shed 4 bases and J shed 9 bases, with 10 bases lying between them. Germline V gene sequence: CDR1 MDHEN, CDR2 SYDVKM. This CDR3 has 12 amino acids. The CDR3 sequence: CASSWGLGEQFF. The CDR3, as DNA: TGTGCCAGCAGTTGGGGGTTAGGTGAGCAGTTCTTC.